This TCR beta chain came from a study of T cell responses to AZD1222 COVID-19 vaccine. The assay was immunoSEQ multiplex PCR, and TCRdb's table has in-frame clones only and misses some. The profile shows about 98,000 clones, nearly 90% of them singletons. Comments on this clone: Its specificity is not known.

The CDR3 sequence is 12 residues long. Germline V lookup: CDR1 SNHLY, CDR2 FYNNEI. Trimming removed 4 bases at V and 5 bases at J, with 9 bases between. Regarding the study as a whole: Unmutated variant regions reportedly attract nearly half of all spike-specific TCRs. In a largely white British group with more females than males, clonal diversity was possibly underestimated.

The receptor was isolated from an adult in good health. This specimen was peripheral blood, taken on day 0 of AZD1222 vaccination. The V and J genes are TRBV2 and TRBJ2-7; unclear D gene. The CDR3 region is CASSGFGDEQYF. The CDR3 nucleotides are TGTGCCAGCAGTGGGTTCGGTGACGAGCAGTACTTC.